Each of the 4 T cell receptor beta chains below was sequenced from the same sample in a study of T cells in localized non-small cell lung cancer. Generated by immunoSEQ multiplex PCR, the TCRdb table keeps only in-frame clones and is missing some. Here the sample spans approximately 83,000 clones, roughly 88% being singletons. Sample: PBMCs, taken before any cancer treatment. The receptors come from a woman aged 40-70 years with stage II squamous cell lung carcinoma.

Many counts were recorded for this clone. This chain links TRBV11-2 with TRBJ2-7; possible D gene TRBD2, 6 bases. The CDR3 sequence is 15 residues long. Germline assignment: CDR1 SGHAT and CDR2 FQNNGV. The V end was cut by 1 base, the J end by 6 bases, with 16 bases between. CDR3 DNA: TGTGCCAGCAGCTTAGTCGCGGGCCCCGGGGGCGAGCAGTACTTC. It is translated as CASSLVAGPGGEQYF.

CDR3 bases: TGTGCCAGCAGTTCATCGGGTAACTATGGCTACACCTTC. This sequence encodes CASSSSGNYGYTF. The chain has TRBV27 and TRBJ1-2; D gene uncertain. The CDR3 is made up of 13 amino acids. Per the germline V gene, CDR1 is MNHEY and CDR2 is SMNVEV (reference sequence). Trimming shortened V by 4 bases and J by 1 base, and 7 bases separated the two germline ends.

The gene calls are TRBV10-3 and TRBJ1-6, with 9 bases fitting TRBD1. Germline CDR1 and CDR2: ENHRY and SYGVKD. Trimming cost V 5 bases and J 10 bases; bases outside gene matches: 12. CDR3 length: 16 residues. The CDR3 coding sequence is TGTGCCATCAGTATGGACCGGGACAGGGTAGGCTCACCCCTCCACTTT. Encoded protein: CAISMDRDRVGSPLHF.

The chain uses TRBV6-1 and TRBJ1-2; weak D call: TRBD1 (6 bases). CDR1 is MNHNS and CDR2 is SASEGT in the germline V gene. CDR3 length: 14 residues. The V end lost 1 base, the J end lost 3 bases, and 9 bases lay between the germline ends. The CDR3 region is CASSEGRTDYGYTF. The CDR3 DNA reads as TGTGCCAGCAGTGAAGGCAGGACAGACTATGGCTACACCTTC.